This T cell receptor (beta chain) is from a study of PD-1 blockade in classical Hodgkin lymphoma. CDR3 length: 11 amino acids. V was cut by 11 bases and J by 4 bases, with 9 bases left in between. Germline CDR1 reads MNHNY; CDR2 reads SVGAGI (reference sequence). For this clone: Its matching antigen is unknown.

The study, taken as a whole, reports: Diversity similar to that of newly diagnosed patients was seen at baseline in complete responders.

The assay was immunoSEQ multiplex PCR, and TCRdb's table has in-frame clones only and misses some. The sample has tens of thousands of clones; about 88% are singletons. Autologous stem cell transplantation was followed by relapse in every patient, and brentuximab vedotin exposure varied. Best responses were complete response, partial response or progressive disease. The J gene is TRBJ1-3, the V gene TRBV6-6, with D hard to call. The receptor was isolated from a human donor with classical Hodgkin lymphoma. The sample consisted of peripheral blood mononuclear cells (PBMCs), taken before the second cycle of nivolumab. The chain's CDR3 is CAGLAGNTIYF. CDR3 bases: TGTGCCGGCCTGGCGGGAAACACCATATATTTT.